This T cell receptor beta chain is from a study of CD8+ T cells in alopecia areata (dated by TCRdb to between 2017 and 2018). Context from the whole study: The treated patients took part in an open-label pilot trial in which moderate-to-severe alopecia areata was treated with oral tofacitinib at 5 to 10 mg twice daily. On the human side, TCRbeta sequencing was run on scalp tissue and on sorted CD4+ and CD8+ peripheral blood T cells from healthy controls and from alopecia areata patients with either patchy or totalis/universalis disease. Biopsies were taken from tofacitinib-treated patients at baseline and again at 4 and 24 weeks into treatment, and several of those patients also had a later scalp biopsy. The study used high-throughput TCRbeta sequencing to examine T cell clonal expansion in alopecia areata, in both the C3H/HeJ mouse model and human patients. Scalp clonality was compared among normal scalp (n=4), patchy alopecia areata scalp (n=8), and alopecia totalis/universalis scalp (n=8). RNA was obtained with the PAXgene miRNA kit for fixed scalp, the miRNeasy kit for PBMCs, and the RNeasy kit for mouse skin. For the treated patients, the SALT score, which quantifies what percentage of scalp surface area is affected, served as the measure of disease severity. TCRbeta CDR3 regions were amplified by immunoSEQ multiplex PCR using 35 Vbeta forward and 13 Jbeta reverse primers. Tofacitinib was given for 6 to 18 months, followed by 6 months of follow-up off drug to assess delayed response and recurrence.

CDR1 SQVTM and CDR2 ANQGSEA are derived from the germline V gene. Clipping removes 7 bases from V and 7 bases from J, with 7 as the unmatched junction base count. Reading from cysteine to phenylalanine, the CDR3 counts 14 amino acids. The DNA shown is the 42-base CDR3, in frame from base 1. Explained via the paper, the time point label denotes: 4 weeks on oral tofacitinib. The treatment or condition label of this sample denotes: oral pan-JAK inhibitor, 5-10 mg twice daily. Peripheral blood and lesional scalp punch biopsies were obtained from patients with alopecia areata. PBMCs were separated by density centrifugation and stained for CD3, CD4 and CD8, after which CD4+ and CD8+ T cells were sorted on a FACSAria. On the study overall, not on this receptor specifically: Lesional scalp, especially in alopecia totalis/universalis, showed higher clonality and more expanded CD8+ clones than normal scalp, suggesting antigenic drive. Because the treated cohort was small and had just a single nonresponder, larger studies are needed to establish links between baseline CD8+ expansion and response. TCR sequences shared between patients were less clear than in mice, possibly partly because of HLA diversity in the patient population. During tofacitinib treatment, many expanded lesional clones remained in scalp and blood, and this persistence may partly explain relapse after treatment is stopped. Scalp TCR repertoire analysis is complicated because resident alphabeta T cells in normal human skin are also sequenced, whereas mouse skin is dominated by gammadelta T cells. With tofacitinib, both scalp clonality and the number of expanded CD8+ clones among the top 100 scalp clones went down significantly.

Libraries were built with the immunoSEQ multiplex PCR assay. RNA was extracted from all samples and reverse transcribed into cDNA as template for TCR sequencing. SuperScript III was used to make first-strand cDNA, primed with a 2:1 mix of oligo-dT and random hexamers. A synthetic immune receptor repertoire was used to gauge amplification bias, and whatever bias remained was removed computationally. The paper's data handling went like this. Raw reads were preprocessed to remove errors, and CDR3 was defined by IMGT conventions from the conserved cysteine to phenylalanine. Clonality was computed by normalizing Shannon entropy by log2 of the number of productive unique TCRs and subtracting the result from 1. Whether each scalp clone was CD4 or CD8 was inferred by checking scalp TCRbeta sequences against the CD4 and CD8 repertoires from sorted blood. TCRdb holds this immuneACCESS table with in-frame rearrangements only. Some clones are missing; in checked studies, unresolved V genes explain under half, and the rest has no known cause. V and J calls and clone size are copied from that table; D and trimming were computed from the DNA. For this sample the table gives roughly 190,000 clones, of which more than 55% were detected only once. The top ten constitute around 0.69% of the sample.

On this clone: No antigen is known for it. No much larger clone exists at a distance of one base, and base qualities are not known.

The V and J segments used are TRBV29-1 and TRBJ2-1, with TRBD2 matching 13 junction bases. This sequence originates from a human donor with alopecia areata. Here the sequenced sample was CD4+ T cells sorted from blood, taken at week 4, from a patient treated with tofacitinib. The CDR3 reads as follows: CSARLAGGRNEQFF. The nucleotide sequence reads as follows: TGCAGCGCCCGACTAGCGGGAGGAAGGAATGAGCAGTTCTTC.